This T cell receptor beta chain was identified during a study of blood T cell repertoires in COVID-19. Looking at the study overall: Nucleic acid was either cDNA or gDNA, and it came from T cells, B-cell-depleted T cells, or PBMCs.

This CDR3 is 14 amino acids long. Trimming at V came to 6 bases and at J to 4 bases, leaving 7 bases not matched to a gene. Germline CDR1 is MDHEN and CDR2 is SYDVKM. Participant age was roughly 18 to 89 years, and participants resided in 25 or so US areas. Measured with immunoSEQ multiplex PCR; TCRdb has only the in-frame clones, and not every one. The repertoire has 200,000 to 250,000 clones, around 90% of them found once; the top ten carry 1.2%. The sample consisted of PBMCs or T cells enriched from blood (not recorded which). The chain couples TRBV28 to TRBJ1-1; 8 bases fit TRBD1. This sequence was found in a man between 25 and 39 years old who had recovered from COVID-19. CDR3 DNA sequence: TGTGCCAGCAGGTCAGGGGGCAGAGGCACTGAAGCTTTCTTT. Amino acid sequence: CASRSGGRGTEAFF.